This record concerns one TCR beta chain sequence. Its antigen has not been determined. Sequences SGHAT (CDR1) and FQNNGV (CDR2) are obtained from the germline V gene. The CDR3 spans 16 residues, from the cysteine through the phenylalanine. The record lacks a DNA sequence. HCMV serostatus was determined by detecting HCMV-specific IgG in serum with a commercial ELISA kit. Peripheral blood mononuclear cells were isolated from blood by Ficoll density gradient centrifugation. These data come from a study of T cells expressing NK-cell markers (TCRdb year 2020). Describing the broader study: Three sorted T-cell subsets (CD3+CD56+NKG2C+, CD3+CD56+NKG2C- and CD3+CD56-NKG2C+) from fewer than 10 donors had their TCR beta-chain repertoires profiled. Sequencing of the libraries produced 2 x 150 bp reads on Illumina HiSeq 2000/2500, MiSeq or NextSeq. Of the eight sequenced donors, seven were found to be HCMV-seropositive and one was found to be HCMV-seronegative. Randomly selected healthy volunteers, three men and five women, were used as the eight sequenced donors.

Beyond this particular receptor, the publication reports: It remained unclear whether the expanded NKG2C-expressing T cell clones were specific for HCMV antigens. In roughly 6 donors, the dominant CD3+CD56+NKG2C+ clonotypes ranked among the top 10 CD8+ clonotypes, making up roughly 1.0-8% of CD8+ T cells. Those dominant clonotypes were again the most abundant among CD3+CD56-NKG2C+ cells in a handful of donors, at about 28.3-65%.

The sequencer was an Illumina HiSeq 2000. 5'RACE template switching, by which a universal primer site and unique molecular identifiers were added, was used to make TCR beta cDNA libraries. Priming for cDNA synthesis came from the TCR beta constant segment, and two successive PCR amplification steps followed. The study's processing was this. MIGEC was used to demultiplex reads and group reads by UMI, and MiTCR was used to assemble and quantify clonotypes. To exclude erroneous sequences, only TCR cDNA sequences supported by at least two reads were retained. The tcR package was used for downstream repertoire analysis, with clonotypes matched between fractions based on CDR3 nucleotide sequence plus V segment. VDJmatch was used to annotate antigen specificity against VDJdb, with one amino acid substitution in CDR3 permitted. The reads were reprocessed in TCRdb, with one entry per CDR3 protein sequence and no accompanying DNA. These V and J calls derive from TCRdb rather than the authors' analysis. The sample table holds 140,000 or so distinct CDR3 sequences. Of the sample, 12% falls within the top ten clones.

The chain is assembled from TRBV11-2 and TRBJ1-1; the D call from TCRdb, TRBD1, cannot be confirmed without DNA. The sequenced material came from blood T cells: a sorted CD56 or NKG2C T cell subset, CD4+ or CD8+ T cells, or bulk PBMC T cells (not recorded which). This receptor was obtained from a man aged 18 to 29 in good health. Donor details come from another sample of the same person, matched by shared clones. The CDR3 region: CASSLVPPGQNTEAFF. The entire variable domain, with the stretches around the CDR3 drawn from the reference TRBV11-2 and TRBJ1-1 proteins, is EAGVAQSPRYKIIEKRQSVAFWCNPISGHATLYWYQQILGQGPKLLIQFQNNGVVDDSQLPKDRFSAERLKGVDSTLKIQPAKLEDSAVYLCASSLVPPGQNTEAFFGQGTRLTVV.